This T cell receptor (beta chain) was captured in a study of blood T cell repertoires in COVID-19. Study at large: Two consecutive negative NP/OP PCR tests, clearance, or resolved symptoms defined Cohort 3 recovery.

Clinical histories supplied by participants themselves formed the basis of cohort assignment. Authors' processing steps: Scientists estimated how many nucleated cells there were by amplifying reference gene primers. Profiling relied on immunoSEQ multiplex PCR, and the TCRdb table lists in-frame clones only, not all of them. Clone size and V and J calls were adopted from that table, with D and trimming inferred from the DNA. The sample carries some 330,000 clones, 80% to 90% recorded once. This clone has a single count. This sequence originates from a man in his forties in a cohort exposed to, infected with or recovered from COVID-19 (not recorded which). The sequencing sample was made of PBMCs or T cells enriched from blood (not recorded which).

The CDR3 bases are TGTGCCAGTAGCCAGACTAGCGCCCACACAGATACGCAGTATTTT. Its translation: CASSQTSAHTDTQYF. The chain combines TRBV19 with TRBJ2-3; 8 bases are shared with TRBD2. This CDR3 is built from 15 residues. J was trimmed by 2 bases and V by 6 bases; bases with no gene match: 7. Germline V CDR1 and CDR2: LNHDA, SQIVND (reference sequence).